This T cell receptor beta chain was identified during a study of chemoradiotherapy in HPV16-positive cancers. This clone appeared a few times. Libraries were prepared by immunoSEQ multiplex PCR; TCRdb keeps only in-frame clonotypes and omits some of them. The sample carries 15,000 or so clones, 80% to 90% recorded once. This specimen consisted of blood, obtained from a patient who underwent chemoradiotherapy. This sequence was found in a human donor with HPV-associated anogenital cancer.

The CDR3 here is CASSRFWGANVLTF. CDR3 bases: TGTGCCAGCAGCCGTTTCTGGGGGGCCAACGTCCTGACTTTC. This chain joins TRBV27 and TRBJ2-6; unclear D gene. With 6 bases removed from V and 4 bases from J, the gap between germline ends came to 10 bases. Germline-derived CDR1 and CDR2 are MNHEY and SMNVEV (reference sequence). There are 14 residues in the CDR3.